This TCR beta chain emerged from a study of blood T cells in healthy people across ages. Study results and limitations: Using unsorted PBMCs precluded a conclusive naive versus antigen-experienced comparison. Strong correlation linked observed beta diversity and percent naive T cells.

The CDR3 sequence is 14 residues long. CDR1 is SGHRS, CDR2 YFSETQ, per germline. Trimming left V 0 bases short and J 7 bases short, with 11 bases between. The donors, aged 6 to 90, were healthy Caucasians from Russia. Notes on this clonotype: No antigen is known for it.

A second PCR of about 6 to 11 cycles used a sample-barcoded 5' primer and a J-beta primer mix. TCRdb recomputed calls from the 5' RACE reads with MiXCR, one row per CDR3 protein. The data contain a few hundred thousand distinct CDR3 sequences, about 52% of them singletons. V gene TRBV5-1 combines with J gene TRBJ2-1, with no clear D. The source of this sequence is a man between 60 and 75 years old in good health. Sequenced sample: blood. In nucleotides, the CDR3 is TGCGCCAGCAGCTTGGCCTGGGTTCAAAATGAGCAGTTCTTC. It specifies CASSLAWVQNEQFF.